The rows below give T cell receptor beta chains drawn from one sample of a study of blood T cell repertoires in COVID-19. The assay was immunoSEQ multiplex PCR, and TCRdb's table has in-frame clones only and misses some. The table lists about 270,000 clones, about 89% of them singletons, with roughly 1.6% in the top ten. Sample: peripheral blood. The receptors come from a woman in her fifties or sixties who had recovered from COVID-19. The CDR3 runs from the conserved cysteine through the conserved F or W.

v_call cdr3_aa
TRBV11-2 CASSRNGVPEAFF
TRBV7-7 CASSALLAGGTDTQYF
TRBV2 CASKLSSYEQYF
TRBV7-2 CASSKILAGGRETQYF
TRBV18 CASSPISGESAFF
TRBV6-6 CASSLQGAGDTF
TRBV2 CASISGVSYEQYF
TRBV11-3 CASSLRTGTGYNEQFF
TRBV18 CASSPTGTAPSDTQYF
TRBV7-2 CASSPLSAGELFF
TRBV2 CASSRQQGNQPQHF
TRBV6-5 CASSYAWDRGGTEAFF
TRBV7-3 CASSRSDTSNTGELFF
TRBV5-1 CASSGTGAPLNNSPLHF
TRBV5-4 CASSKAGALPSGANVLTF
TRBV4-1 CASSPRLDSQAQPQHF
TRBV5-1 CASSLGSSSIRETQYF
TRBV5-4 CASSLVGTGVVNEQFF
TRBV18 CASSLRTSGGQETQYF